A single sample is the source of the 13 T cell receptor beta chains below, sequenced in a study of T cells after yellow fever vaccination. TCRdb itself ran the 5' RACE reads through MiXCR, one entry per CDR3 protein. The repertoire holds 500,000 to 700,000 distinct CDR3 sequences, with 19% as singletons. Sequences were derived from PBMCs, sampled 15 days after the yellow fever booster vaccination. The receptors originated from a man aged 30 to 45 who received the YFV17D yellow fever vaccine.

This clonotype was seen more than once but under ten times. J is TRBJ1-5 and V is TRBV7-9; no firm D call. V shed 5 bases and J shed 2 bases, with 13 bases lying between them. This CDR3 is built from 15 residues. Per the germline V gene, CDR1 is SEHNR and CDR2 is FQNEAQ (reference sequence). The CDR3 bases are TGTGCCAGCAGCCCAAGTGGGGTTGGCAATCAGCCCCAGCATTTT. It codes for CASSPSGVGNQPQHF.

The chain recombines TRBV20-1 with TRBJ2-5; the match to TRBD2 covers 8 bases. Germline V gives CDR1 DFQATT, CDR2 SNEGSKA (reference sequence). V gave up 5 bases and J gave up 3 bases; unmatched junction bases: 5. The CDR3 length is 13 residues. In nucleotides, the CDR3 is TGCAGTGCTCTTCAACTAGCGGAAGAGACCCAGTACTTC. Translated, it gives CSALQLAEETQYF.

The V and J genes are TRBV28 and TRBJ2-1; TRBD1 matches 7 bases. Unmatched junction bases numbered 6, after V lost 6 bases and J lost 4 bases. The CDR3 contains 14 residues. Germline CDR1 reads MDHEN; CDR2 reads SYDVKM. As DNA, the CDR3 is TGTGCCAGCAGCCGGGACAGTCGATACAATGAGCAGTTCTTC. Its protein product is CASSRDSRYNEQFF.

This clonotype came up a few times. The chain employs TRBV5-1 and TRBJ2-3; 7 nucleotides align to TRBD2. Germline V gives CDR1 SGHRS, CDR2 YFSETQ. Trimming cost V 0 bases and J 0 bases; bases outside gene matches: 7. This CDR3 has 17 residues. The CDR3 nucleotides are TGCGCCAGCAGCTTGGGTCATGCGGGAGCGAGCACAGATACGCAGTATTTT. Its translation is CASSLGHAGASTDTQYF.

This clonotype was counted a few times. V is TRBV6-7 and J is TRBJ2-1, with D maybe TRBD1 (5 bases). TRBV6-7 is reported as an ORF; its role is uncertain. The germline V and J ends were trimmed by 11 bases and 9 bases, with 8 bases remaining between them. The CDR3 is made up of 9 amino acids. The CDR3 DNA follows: TGTGCCGGGGCCGGTGAGCAGTTCTTC. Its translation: CAGAGEQFF.

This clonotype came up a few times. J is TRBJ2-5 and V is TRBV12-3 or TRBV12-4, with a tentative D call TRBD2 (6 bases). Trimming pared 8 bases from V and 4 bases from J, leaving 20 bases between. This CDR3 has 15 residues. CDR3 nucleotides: TGTGCCAGCTCCTTGGGGGGTCAGAACGGAGAGACCCAGTACTTC. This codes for CASSLGGQNGETQYF.

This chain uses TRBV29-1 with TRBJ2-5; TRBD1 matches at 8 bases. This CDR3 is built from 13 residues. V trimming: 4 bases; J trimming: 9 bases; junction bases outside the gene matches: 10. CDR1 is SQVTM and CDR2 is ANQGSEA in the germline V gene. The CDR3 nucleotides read TGCAGCGTTGTGGGACAGGTGGTGGAGGCCCAGTACTTC. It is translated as CSVVGQVVEAQYF.

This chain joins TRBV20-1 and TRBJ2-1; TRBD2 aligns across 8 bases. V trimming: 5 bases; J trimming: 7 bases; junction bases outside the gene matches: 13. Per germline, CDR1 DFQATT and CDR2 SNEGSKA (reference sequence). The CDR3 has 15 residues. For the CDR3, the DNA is TGCAGTGCTCCCCAACGGGAGGGTATTAGGAATGAGCAGTTCTTC. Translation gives CSAPQREGIRNEQFF.

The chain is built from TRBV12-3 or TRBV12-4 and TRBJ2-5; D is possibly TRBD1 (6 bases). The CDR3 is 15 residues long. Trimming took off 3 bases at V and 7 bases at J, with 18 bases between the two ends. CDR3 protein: CASSLMTGARVTQYF. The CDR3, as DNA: TGTGCCAGCAGTTTGATGACAGGCGCTAGGGTGACCCAGTACTTC.

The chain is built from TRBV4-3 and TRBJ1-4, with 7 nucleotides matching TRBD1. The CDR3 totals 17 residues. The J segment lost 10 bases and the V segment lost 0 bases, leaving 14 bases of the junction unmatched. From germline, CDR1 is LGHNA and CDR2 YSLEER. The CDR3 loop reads CASSQDTIDRVRGKLFF. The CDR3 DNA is TGCGCCAGCAGCCAAGATACGATTGACAGGGTTCGAGGAAAACTGTTTTTT.

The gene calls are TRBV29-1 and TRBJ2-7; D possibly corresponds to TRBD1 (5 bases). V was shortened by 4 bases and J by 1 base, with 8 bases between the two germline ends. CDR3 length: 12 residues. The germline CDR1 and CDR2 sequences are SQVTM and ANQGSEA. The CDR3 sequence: CSVGTTSYEQYF. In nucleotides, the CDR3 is TGCAGCGTTGGGACAACATCCTACGAGCAGTACTTC.

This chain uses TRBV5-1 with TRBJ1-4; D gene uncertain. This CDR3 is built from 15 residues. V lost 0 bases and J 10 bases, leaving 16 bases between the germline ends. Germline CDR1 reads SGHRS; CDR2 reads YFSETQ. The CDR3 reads CASSLEAGFFGKLFF. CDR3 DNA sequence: TGCGCCAGCAGCTTGGAGGCGGGGTTTTTCGGAAAACTGTTTTTT.

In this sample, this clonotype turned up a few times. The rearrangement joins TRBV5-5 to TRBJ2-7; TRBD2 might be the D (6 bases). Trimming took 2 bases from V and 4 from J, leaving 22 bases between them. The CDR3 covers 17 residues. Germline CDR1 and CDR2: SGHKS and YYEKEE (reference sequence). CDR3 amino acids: CASSFSAEGLDGYEQYF. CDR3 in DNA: TGTGCCAGCAGCTTTTCAGCCGAGGGACTTGACGGGTACGAGCAGTACTTC.